Following are 13 T cell receptor beta chains from one sample sequenced in a study of blood T cell repertoires in COVID-19. Clones were read by immunoSEQ multiplex PCR, and TCRdb kept only the in-frame ones, dropping some. Of some 200,000 clones in the sample, 75% to 90% were seen once. The sample comprised peripheral blood. Source of these receptors: a woman aged 35 to 49 with acute or convalescent COVID-19.

A word on this clone: Other DNA sequences in the sample encode the same CDR3. This chain joins TRBV6-5 and TRBJ2-2; D not resolved. Trimming stripped 2 bases from V and 4 bases from J, with 5 bases between. CDR1 and CDR2 (germline): MNHEY, SVGAGI. CDR3 length: 13 amino acids. The CDR3 loop is CASSYPSTGELFF. The CDR3 DNA reads as TGTGCCAGCAGTTACCCGTCCACCGGGGAGCTGTTTTTT.

This clone was observed a single time. V is TRBV7-2 and J is TRBJ2-2; the D gene is possibly TRBD2 (6 bases). CDR3 size: 15 residues. From germline, CDR1 is SGHTA and CDR2 FQGNSA. Trimming left V 6 bases short and J 0 bases short, with 11 bases between. CDR3 bases: TGTGCCAGCAGTTTTAGCGGTCCGAACACCGGGGAGCTGTTTTTT. Protein product: CASSFSGPNTGELFF.

This chain joins TRBV20-1 and TRBJ2-5; D remains ambiguous. The germline V gene has CDR1 DFQATT and CDR2 SNEGSKA (reference sequence). The CDR3 runs to 11 residues. V was clipped by 2 bases and J by 5 bases, with 6 bases between them. Here the CDR3 reads CSARILETQYF. In DNA form, the CDR3 reads TGCAGTGCTAGAATCTTGGAGACCCAGTACTTC.

This sequence joins TRBV3-1 (or the pseudogene TRBV3-2) and TRBJ1-4; TRBD1 agrees at 7 bases. The CDR3 spans 15 residues. The V gene's germline CDR1 is LGHDT and CDR2 YNNKEL (reference sequence). Trimming at V came to 4 bases and at J to 8 bases, leaving 10 bases not matched to a gene. Here the CDR3 reads CASSLLDRAGEKLFF. The CDR3 DNA sequence: TGTGCCAGCAGCCTACTTGACAGGGCCGGGGAAAAACTGTTTTTT.

The gene calls are TRBV3-1 (or the pseudogene TRBV3-2) and TRBJ2-1, with a tentative D call TRBD1 (6 bases). Trimming removed 4 bases at V and 3 bases at J, with 13 bases between. The CDR3 sequence is 15 residues long. CDR1 LGHDT and CDR2 YNNKEL come from the germline V gene (reference sequence). The CDR3 bases are TGTGCCAGCAGCCCAAGGGGACACCGCTACAATGAGCAGTTCTTC. Translation: CASSPRGHRYNEQFF.

This clone was observed once. This chain links TRBV7-9 with TRBJ2-1, with 9 bases aligning to TRBD1. V was pared by 7 bases and J by 5 bases, with 6 bases of the junction left unmatched. Germline loops: CDR1 SEHNR, CDR2 FQNEAQ (reference sequence). The CDR3 totals 14 residues. The CDR3 spells CASNPGQGNNEQFF. The CDR3 bases are TGTGCCAGCAACCCGGGACAGGGCAACAATGAGCAGTTCTTC.

The chain carries TRBV7-2 and TRBJ2-1, with 7 nucleotides matching TRBD2. The CDR3 is 15 amino acids. Germline CDR1 SGHTA, CDR2 FQGNSA. Unmatched junction bases numbered 4, after V lost 5 bases and J lost 0 bases. The CDR3 region has the DNA TGTGCCAGCAGCCTTAGCGGGTACTCCTACAATGAGCAGTTCTTC. Encoded protein: CASSLSGYSYNEQFF.

The V gene is TRBV3-1 (or the pseudogene TRBV3-2), the J gene TRBJ2-3; tentative D call: TRBD2 (6 bases). This CDR3 spans 15 amino acids. CDR1 LGHDT and CDR2 YNNKEL come from the germline V gene (reference sequence). The V and J ends lost 2 bases and 5 bases respectively, with 14 bases between them. This chain's CDR3 is CASSQSSGDVDTQYF. CDR3 bases: TGTGCCAGCAGCCAATCGTCGGGAGATGTAGATACGCAGTATTTT.

The chain joins TRBV18 to TRBJ2-7; 9 nucleotides agree with TRBD1. The germline V gene encodes CDR1 KGHSH and CDR2 LQKENI. This CDR3 has 15 amino acids. Trimming removed 3 bases from V and 3 bases from J; junction bases left unmatched: 6. Here the CDR3 reads CASSPQKGQGYEQYF. For the CDR3, the DNA is TGTGCCAGCTCACCCCAGAAGGGACAGGGCTACGAGCAGTACTTC. The variable domain in full, with the rest retrieved from reference TRBV18 and TRBJ2-7, is NAGVMQNPRHLVRRRGQEARLRCSPMKGHSHVYWYRQLPEEGLKFMVYLQKENIIDESGMPKERFSAEFPKEGPSILRIQQVVRGDSAAYFCASSPQKGQGYEQYFGPGTRLTVT.

V and J are TRBV6-5 and TRBJ1-1; 8 positions match TRBD1. Germline V gives CDR1 MNHEY, CDR2 SVGAGI. The V and J ends lost 0 bases and 1 base, in that order; junction bases with no gene match: 1. This CDR3 has 15 residues. This CDR3 is CASSYSGQGNTEAFF. The CDR3 nucleotides are TGTGCCAGCAGTTACTCCGGACAGGGGAACACTGAAGCTTTCTTT.

V is TRBV2 and J is TRBJ2-3; 9 bases fit TRBD2. Germline V CDR1 and CDR2: SNHLY, FYNNEI. V was pared by 5 bases and J by 15 bases, with 9 bases of the junction left unmatched. The CDR3 sequence is 12 residues long. CDR3 sequence: CASSTTSGFSYF. The CDR3 DNA reads as TGTGCCAGCAGTACCACTAGCGGGTTCTCATATTTT.

This clone was seen a single time. The genes are TRBV9 and TRBJ2-3; TRBD1 might be the D (5 bases). V was trimmed by 4 bases and J by 4 bases, leaving 13 bases between them. Germline lookup yields CDR1 SGDLS and CDR2 YYNGEE. The CDR3 runs to 14 residues. The CDR3 sequence is CASSRQGVADTQYF. The CDR3 DNA reads TGTGCCAGCAGCCGCCAAGGGGTGGCAGATACGCAGTATTTT. Looking up the rest from reference TRBV9 and TRBJ2-3 gives the full variable domain: DSGVTQTPKHLITATGQRVTLRCSPRSGDLSVYWYQQSLDQGLQFLIQYYNGEERAKGNILERFSAQQFPDLHSELNLSSLELGDSALYFCASSRQGVADTQYFGPGTRLTVL.

A few counts support this clone. The chain uses TRBV28 and TRBJ1-2, with 8 bases fitting TRBD1. Germline V gene lookup returns CDR1 MDHEN and CDR2 SYDVKM. V lost 4 bases and J lost 7; bases outside the gene matches: 11. The CDR3 sequence is 15 residues long. CDR3 sequence reads: CASSSGQGQLGGYTF. In nucleotides, the CDR3 is TGTGCCAGCAGTTCCGGACAGGGACAGTTGGGTGGCTACACCTTC.